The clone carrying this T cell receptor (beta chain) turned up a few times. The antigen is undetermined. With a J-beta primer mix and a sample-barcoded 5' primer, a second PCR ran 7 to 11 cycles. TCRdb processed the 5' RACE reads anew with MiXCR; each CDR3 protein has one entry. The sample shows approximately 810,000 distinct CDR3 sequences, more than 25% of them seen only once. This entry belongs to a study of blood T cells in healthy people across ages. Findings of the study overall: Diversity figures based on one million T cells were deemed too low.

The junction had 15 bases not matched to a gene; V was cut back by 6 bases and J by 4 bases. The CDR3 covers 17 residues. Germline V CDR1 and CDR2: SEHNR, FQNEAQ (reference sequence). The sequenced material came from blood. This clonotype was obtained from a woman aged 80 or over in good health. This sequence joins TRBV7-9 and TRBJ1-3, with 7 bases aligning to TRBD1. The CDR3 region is CASRRQGRTPSGNTIYF. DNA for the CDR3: TGTGCCAGCAGACGACAGGGACGAACACCGTCAGGAAACACCATATATTTT. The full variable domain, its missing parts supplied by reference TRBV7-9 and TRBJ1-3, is DTGVSQNPRHKITKRGQNVTFRCDPISEHNRLYWYRQTLGQGPEFLTYFQNEAQLEKSRLLSDRFSAERPKGSFSTLEIQRTEQGDSAMYLCASRRQGRTPSGNTIYFGEGSWLTVV.